This TCR beta chain was sequenced during a study of blood T cell repertoires in COVID-19. The overall study: T cells, B-cell-depleted T cells, or PBMCs supplied cDNA or gDNA.

Per the authors' pipeline: Amplification from reference gene primers served as the basis for estimated nucleated cell counts. Libraries were prepared by immunoSEQ multiplex PCR; TCRdb keeps only in-frame clonotypes and omits some of them. From that table come the V and J calls and clone size; the DNA was used to work out D and trimming. The sample gives 55,000 to 80,000 clones, about 86% of which show up once; roughly 30% is in the top ten. CDR1 is LNHDA and CDR2 is SQIVND in the germline V gene (reference sequence). V trimming: 1 base; J trimming: 7 bases; junction bases outside the gene matches: 4. This CDR3 is 15 amino acids long.

V is TRBV19 and J is TRBJ1-4, with 9 positions matching TRBD1. Source material: peripheral blood. The source is a man in his 70s with acute or convalescent COVID-19. The CDR3 DNA is TGTGCCAGTAGTATAGTTGGGACAGGGCTTGAAAAACTGTTTTTT. Its translation: CASSIVGTGLEKLFF.